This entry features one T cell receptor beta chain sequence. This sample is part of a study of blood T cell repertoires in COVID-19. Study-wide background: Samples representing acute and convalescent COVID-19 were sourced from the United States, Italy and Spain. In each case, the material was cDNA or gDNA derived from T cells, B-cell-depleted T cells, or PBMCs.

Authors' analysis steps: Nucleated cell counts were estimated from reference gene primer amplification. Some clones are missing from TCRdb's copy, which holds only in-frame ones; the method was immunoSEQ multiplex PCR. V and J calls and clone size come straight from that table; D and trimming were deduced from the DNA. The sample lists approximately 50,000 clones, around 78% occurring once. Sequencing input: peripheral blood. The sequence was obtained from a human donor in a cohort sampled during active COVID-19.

In nucleotides, the CDR3 is TGTGCCAGCAGCTGGACAGGGGAACGGAATCAGCCCCAGCATTTT. Translation: CASSWTGERNQPQHF. This chain links TRBV6-5 with TRBJ1-5, with 9 positions matching TRBD1. The CDR3 has 15 amino acids. The germline V gene has CDR1 MNHEY and CDR2 SVGAGI. The V segment lost 6 bases and the J segment 4 bases; nucleotides outside the gene matches: 7.